These 8 T cell receptor beta chains were all obtained from the same sample, sequenced in a study of control samples from healthy donors and cancer patients. Measured with immunoSEQ multiplex PCR; TCRdb has only the in-frame clones, and not every one. This table has around 130,000 clones, roughly 88% appearing once. Sequencing was carried out using blood. These receptors came from a man aged 45-60 years in good health.

The chain recombines TRBV5-5 with TRBJ1-1; D ambiguous. The V gene lost 1 base and the J gene lost 0 bases, with 10 bases spanning the gap. The CDR3 has 15 residues. CDR1 is SGHKS, CDR2 YYEKEE, per germline (reference sequence). CDR3 protein: CASSLWASMNTEAFF. Here the CDR3 DNA reads TGTGCCAGCAGCTTGTGGGCCAGTATGAACACTGAAGCTTTCTTT.

The chain joins TRBV6-5 to TRBJ1-2; 8 positions match TRBD1. Germline trimming cut 0 bases from V and 3 bases from J; bases unmatched to any gene: 3. This CDR3 is 15 amino acids long. The germline V gene encodes CDR1 MNHEY and CDR2 SVGAGI. CDR3 region: CASSYSKQGDYGYTF. The CDR3 region has the DNA TGTGCCAGCAGTTACTCGAAACAGGGGGACTATGGCTACACCTTC.

V and J are TRBV19 and TRBJ2-4; tentatively, D is TRBD1 (6 bases). The CDR3 consists of 16 residues. CDR1 and CDR2 (germline): LNHDA, SQIVND (reference sequence). The germline V and J ends were trimmed by 3 bases and 3 bases, with 15 bases remaining between them. The CDR3 here is CASSILEGGVKNIQYF. CDR3 coding DNA: TGTGCCAGTAGTATCCTCGAAGGGGGTGTCAAAAACATTCAGTACTTC.

This rearrangement joins TRBV5-1 to TRBJ1-2; D gene uncertain. In germline, CDR1 is SGHRS, CDR2 YFSETQ. The CDR3 totals 13 residues. The V gene lost 3 bases and the J gene lost 4 bases, with 10 bases spanning the gap. CDR3 protein: CASSSDRPYGYTF. The DNA of the CDR3 is TGCGCCAGCAGCTCGGACCGACCCTATGGCTACACCTTC.

V usage is TRBV7-2 and J usage is TRBJ1-6; 7 bases match TRBD1. The germline gives CDR1 SGHTA, CDR2 FQGNSA. The CDR3 is 18 residues long. J gave up 6 bases and V 2 bases, and 13 bases lay outside the gene matches. DNA for the CDR3: TGTGCCAGCAGCTTACGGCGTTACGACAGGGCTTCTAATTCACCCCTCCACTTT. This sequence encodes CASSLRRYDRASNSPLHF.

The chain employs TRBV18 and TRBJ2-2; TRBD1 aligns across 8 bases. Trimming at V came to 2 bases and at J to 4 bases, leaving 0 bases not matched to a gene. CDR3 size: 14 residues. From germline, CDR1 is KGHSH and CDR2 LQKENI. For the CDR3, the DNA is TGTGCCAGCTCACCAACAGGGGGCACCGGGGAGCTGTTTTTT. Amino acid sequence: CASSPTGGTGELFF.

The chain employs TRBV28 and TRBJ2-1, with 11 bases lining up with TRBD2. Trimming took 2 bases from V and 4 from J; bases not matched to a gene: 10. The germline V gene has CDR1 MDHEN and CDR2 SYDVKM. The length of the CDR3 is 18 residues. The CDR3 DNA reads as TGTGCCAGCAGTTTAATTTATGGGGCTAGCGGGGGGTACAATGAGCAGTTCTTC. Translated, it gives CASSLIYGASGGYNEQFF.

This clone was seen a few times. CDR3 sequence (DNA): TGTGCCAGCACCCCTGGGGGACACGGACCCTACGAGCAGTACTTC. Translated, it gives CASTPGGHGPYEQYF. The chain has TRBV7-9 and TRBJ2-7; TRBD1 might be the D (6 bases). Per germline, CDR1 SEHNR and CDR2 FQNEAQ (reference sequence). V dropped 7 bases and J dropped 2 bases, with 18 bases sitting between them. The CDR3 covers 15 residues.